This T cell receptor beta chain was identified in a study of regulatory T cells in long-lasting Graves disease. Study at large: Those Graves' patients who were newly diagnosed had been on antithyroid drugs under 3 months.

Points on this clonotype: The target antigen is unknown.

Arm-PCR of CDR3 regions and iRepertoire HTBI primers were used to build TCR beta libraries. MiXCR was run by TCRdb on the multiplex PCR reads, yielding one entry per CDR3 protein. The sample lists 540,000 or so distinct CDR3 sequences, roughly 13% occurring once. Documented time point: newly diagnosed GD, antithyroid drugs for less than 3 months. With RNA extracted from PBMCs as input, the TCR library was made. This CDR3 has 12 residues. Germline V gene sequence: CDR1 SGDLS, CDR2 YYNGEE. Deletions cut 0 bases from V and 7 bases from J, with 8 bases between. Overall study results and limits: Persistent disease samples used TRBV28, TRBJ1-2 and TRBJ2-5 preferentially. The researchers studied only peripheral blood, not thyroid tissue.

These records were also assigned to another study, of T cells in Graves' hyperthyroidism and ophthalmopathy. That paper states: Clinical symptoms, serum thyroxine, TRAb, thyroid ultrasound and orbital computed tomography informed diagnoses.

The sequences come from peripheral blood mononuclear cells (PBMCs), collected at new diagnosis, from a patient treated with antithyroid drugs. The receptor was isolated from a young man with Graves disease. The J gene is TRBJ2-7, the V gene TRBV9; no clear D gene. CDR3 sequence reads: CASSVDGLEQYF. In DNA, the CDR3 is TGTGCCAGCAGCGTAGACGGTTTGGAGCAGTACTTC.